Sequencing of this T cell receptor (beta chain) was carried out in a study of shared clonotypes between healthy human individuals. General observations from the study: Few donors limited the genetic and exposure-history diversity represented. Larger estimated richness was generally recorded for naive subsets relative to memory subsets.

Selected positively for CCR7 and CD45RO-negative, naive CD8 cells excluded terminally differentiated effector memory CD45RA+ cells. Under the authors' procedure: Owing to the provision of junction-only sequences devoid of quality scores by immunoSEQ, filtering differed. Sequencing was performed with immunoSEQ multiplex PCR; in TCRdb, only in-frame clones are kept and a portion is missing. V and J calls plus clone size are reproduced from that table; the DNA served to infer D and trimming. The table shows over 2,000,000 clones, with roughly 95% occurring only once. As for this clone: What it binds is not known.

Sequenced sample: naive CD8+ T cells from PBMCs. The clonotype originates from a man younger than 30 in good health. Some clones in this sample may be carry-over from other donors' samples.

CDR3: CASSLRLVSGEDTEAFF. CDR3 in DNA: TGTGCCAGCAGCTTAAGACTCGTTTCAGGAGAAGACACTGAAGCTTTCTTT. V is TRBV5-6 and J is TRBJ1-1; D is unclear. There are 17 residues in the CDR3. CDR1 and CDR2 (germline): SGHDT, YYEEEE. The V gene lost 2 bases and the J gene lost 3 bases, with 20 bases spanning the gap.